These 9 T cell receptor beta chains originate from one sample sequenced in a study of cytomegalovirus exposure and HLA in healthy donors. Primers included in the PCR were 60 Vbeta and 13 Jbeta primers. Some clones are missing from TCRdb's copy, which holds only in-frame ones; the method was immunoSEQ multiplex PCR. The table has over 65,000 clones, more than 70% seen once; the top ten hold 2% to 2.5%. The sequenced sample was PBMCs. The receptor set was obtained from a middle-aged man in good health and CMV-seronegative.

The V gene is TRBV15, the J gene TRBJ2-7; the D is unclear. Germline V gives CDR1 LNHNV, CDR2 YYDKDF (reference sequence). The CDR3 covers 13 residues. V lost 4 bases, J lost 5 bases, and 12 bases lay in between. The CDR3 nucleotides are TGTGCCACCAGCAACGGTTTTGAAAACGAGCAGTACTTC. The encoded protein is CATSNGFENEQYF.

This rearrangement joins TRBV29-1 to TRBJ1-1, with unresolved D. CDR3 length: 14 residues. Germline V lookup: CDR1 SQVTM, CDR2 ANQGSEA. V shed 1 base and J shed 0 bases, with 9 bases lying between them. The CDR3 nucleotides are TGCAGCGTTGAAGGCGGATTTATGAACACTGAAGCTTTCTTT. Translating gives CSVEGGFMNTEAFF.

V and J are TRBV29-1 and TRBJ2-1; D might be TRBD1 (5 bases). Germline CDR1 reads SQVTM; CDR2 reads ANQGSEA. Trimming removed 4 bases from V and 4 bases from J, with 11 bases in between. The CDR3 covers 13 residues. The CDR3 loop is CSVGDNRYNEQFF. CDR3 DNA sequence: TGCAGCGTTGGAGACAACAGGTACAATGAGCAGTTCTTC.

This clone was seen a handful of times. V gene TRBV10-3 combines with J gene TRBJ1-4, with TRBD1 matching over 9 bases. CDR3 length: 17 residues. The trim removed 0 bases at V and 5 bases at J, leaving 7 bases unmatched. Germline assignment: CDR1 ENHRY and CDR2 SYGVKD. Here the CDR3 DNA reads TGTGCCATCAGTGAGTCTGCGACAGGGGGTCCAAATGAAAAACTGTTTTTT. Encoded protein: CAISESATGGPNEKLFF.

This clone was observed once. V gene TRBV28 combines with J gene TRBJ1-4; 10 positions agree with TRBD1. Trimming at V came to 5 bases and at J to 10 bases, leaving 7 bases not matched to a gene. The CDR3 runs to 14 residues. The germline gives CDR1 MDHEN, CDR2 SYDVKM. CDR3 in DNA: TGTGCCAGCAGTCCCGGACAGGGGGACGGAAAACTGTTTTTT. Its protein product is CASSPGQGDGKLFF.

This clone has a handful of counts. The chain combines TRBV4-1 with TRBJ2-7; weak D call: TRBD2 (7 bases). CDR3 length: 15 amino acids. Germline CDR1 MGHRA, CDR2 YSYEKL. Deletions cut 6 bases from V and 3 bases from J, with 18 bases between. CDR3 DNA: TGCGCCAGCAGTCTGGCCGGGGGGCAGGGCTACGAGCAGTACTTC. Amino acid sequence: CASSLAGGQGYEQYF.

The CDR3 region is CASSRTSGRAGYNEQFF. The CDR3 DNA sequence: TGCGCCAGCAGTCGGACTAGCGGGAGGGCCGGGTACAATGAGCAGTTCTTC. The V and J genes are TRBV4-1 and TRBJ2-1, with 15 bases identical to TRBD2. V trimming: 6 bases; J trimming: 4 bases; junction bases outside the gene matches: 7. The germline V gene encodes CDR1 MGHRA and CDR2 YSYEKL. CDR3 size: 17 residues.

This chain joins TRBV29-1 and TRBJ1-2; tentatively, D is TRBD1 (5 bases). The V and J ends lost 7 bases and 7 bases respectively, with 19 bases between them. The CDR3 is 13 amino acids. Germline V CDR1 and CDR2: SQVTM, ANQGSEA. The CDR3 sequence is CSASDSAWGGYTF. CDR3 DNA sequence: TGCAGCGCCTCCGACAGCGCCTGGGGTGGCTACACCTTC.

This rearrangement joins TRBV6-1 to TRBJ1-5; no firm D call. V was pared by 4 bases and J by 11 bases, with 15 bases between. The CDR3 runs 13 residues. CDR1 is MNHNS and CDR2 is SASEGT in the germline V gene. Here the CDR3 reads CASSGDLRRAQHF. For the CDR3, the DNA is TGTGCCAGCAGTGGTGACCTACGGAGGGCCCAGCATTTT.